The sequence of this TCR beta chain was determined in a study of blood T cell repertoires in COVID-19. Study background: There were acute and convalescent COVID-19 samples, and they came from the United States, Italy and Spain. The cDNA or gDNA used as material had been derived from T cells, B-cell-depleted T cells, or PBMCs.

CDR1 and CDR2 from the germline V gene are MRHNA and SNTAGT. The trim removed 2 bases at V and 1 base at J, leaving 0 bases unmatched. The CDR3 is made up of 14 amino acids. While infection was still active, Seattle patients were enrolled and then followed longitudinally. This clone was seen repeatedly, ten times or more. Study processing details: Amplification of reference gene primers was used by the study to estimate nucleated cell counts. Measured with immunoSEQ multiplex PCR; TCRdb has only the in-frame clones, and not every one. For V, J and clone size, that table is used; D and trimming come from the DNA. The sample holds roughly 180,000 clones, 80% to 85% seen once.

The chain links TRBV6-4 to TRBJ2-3; 7 nucleotides align to TRBD2. Sequenced material: peripheral blood. The clonotype was recovered from a woman aged 35 to 49 with COVID-19, enrolled during active disease. The CDR3 spells CASSDRGGTDTQYF. The CDR3 nucleotides are TGTGCCAGCAGTGACCGGGGGGGCACAGATACGCAGTATTTT.